A single sample gave rise to the 6 T cell receptor beta chains below, sequenced in a study of Ad26.COV2.S vaccination and SARS-CoV-2 variants. Assay: immunoSEQ multiplex PCR; the TCRdb copy retains only in-frame clones and omits some. Of 400,000 to 450,000 clones in the sample, roughly 91% were seen once. Treatment defined: approximately 18 received Ad26.COV2.S at low or high dose, single or two shots; about 5 received placebo; per-sample allocation not given. All samples were drawn on day 63, counting from the first vaccine or placebo injection. The specimen comprised peripheral blood, sampled in a trial of Ad26.COV2.S vaccine versus placebo. The receptors come from a person aged 18 to 65 who received the Ad26.COV2.S COVID-19 vaccine or a placebo.

This clone was recorded only once. The chain recombines TRBV7-6 with TRBJ2-5; D is perhaps TRBD1 or TRBD2 (5 bases each). This CDR3 spans 15 amino acids. In germline, CDR1 is SGHVS, CDR2 FNYEAQ. Trimming removed 5 bases at V and 1 base at J, with 14 bases between. CDR3 in amino acids: CASSPPGLIQETQYF. In nucleotides, the CDR3 is TGTGCCAGCAGCCCGCCGGGGCTCATCCAAGAGACCCAGTACTTC.

The chain's CDR3 is CSASRLAGGPGEQYF. CDR3 nucleotide sequence: TGCAGTGCTAGTCGACTAGCGGGAGGGCCGGGGGAGCAGTACTTC. The chain employs TRBV20-1 and TRBJ2-7; 14 positions agree with TRBD2. The trim removed 3 bases at V and 7 bases at J, leaving 8 bases unmatched. Germline CDR1 and CDR2: DFQATT and SNEGSKA (reference sequence). The CDR3 sequence is 15 residues long.

The chain links TRBV25-1 to TRBJ2-4; D not certain. This CDR3 region has 12 residues. Per the germline V gene, CDR1 is MGHDK and CDR2 is SYGVNS. V lost 3 bases and J 7 bases, leaving 7 bases between the germline ends. In DNA, the CDR3 is TGTGCCAGCAGTGACTGGGTGAACATTCAGTACTTC. Translation: CASSDWVNIQYF.

As to this clone: This CDR3 is also generated by other DNA sequences in the sample. The genes are TRBV9 and TRBJ2-1; TRBD2 agrees at 9 bases. The CDR3 spans 15 residues. Germline trimming cut 2 bases from V and 7 bases from J; bases unmatched to any gene: 7. Germline assignment: CDR1 SGDLS and CDR2 YYNGEE. CDR3 nucleotides: TGTGCCAGCAGCGTGGCGGGAGGGCCTGGTAATGAGCAGTTCTTC. Translating it yields CASSVAGGPGNEQFF.

V and J are TRBV24-1 and TRBJ2-6; possible D gene TRBD1, 6 bases. The CDR3 spans 16 residues. Germline CDR1 is KGHDR and CDR2 is SFDVKD. Trimming shortened V by 6 bases and J by 0 bases, and 11 bases separated the two germline ends. CDR3 in amino acids: CATSTHRASGANVLTF. DNA of the CDR3: TGTGCCACCAGTACACACAGGGCCTCTGGGGCCAACGTCCTGACTTTC.

The chain links TRBV2 to TRBJ2-1, with 10 bases matching TRBD2. V trimming: 5 bases; J trimming: 6 bases; junction bases outside the gene matches: 7. Germline V gene lookup returns CDR1 SNHLY and CDR2 FYNNEI. The CDR3 totals 15 residues. The DNA for the CDR3 is TGTGCCAGCAGTCCTCGGACTAGCGGAGGCAATGAGCAGTTCTTC. Its protein is CASSPRTSGGNEQFF.